This entry concerns a single TCR beta chain. After removal of 0 bases from V and 3 bases from J, the junction contained 4 bases not matched to a gene. This CDR3 has 16 residues. The germline gives CDR1 SGHRS, CDR2 YFSETQ. Original methodology: Amplifying reference gene primers gave estimates of nucleated cell counts. The table came from immunoSEQ multiplex PCR; TCRdb's copy has only in-frame clones and leaves some out. V and J calls and clone size come straight from that table; D and trimming were deduced from the DNA. The table has around 92,000 clones, 86% seen once; the top ten hold roughly 25%. These data originate in a study of blood T cell repertoires in COVID-19.

The material sequenced was peripheral blood. The sequence was obtained from a human donor in a cohort sampled during active COVID-19. The J gene is TRBJ2-3, the V gene TRBV5-1, with 10 positions matching TRBD2. The CDR3 reads CASSLDGTSETDTQYF. CDR3 DNA: TGCGCCAGCAGCTTGGATGGGACTAGCGAGACAGATACGCAGTATTTT.